One and the same sample provided the 14 T cell receptor beta chains below, sequenced in a study of blood T cell repertoires in COVID-19. Clones were read by immunoSEQ multiplex PCR, and TCRdb kept only the in-frame ones, dropping some. The table records 65,000 or so clones, roughly 79% of them present only once. Material: peripheral blood. Source of these receptors: a man in his sixties with acute or convalescent COVID-19.

DNA for the CDR3: TGTGCCAGCAGCTACAGGGACCTAAACTATGGCTACACCTTC. It translates to CASSYRDLNYGYTF. The chain couples TRBV11-2 to TRBJ1-2, with a possible D match to TRBD1 (6 bases). Germline V gene sequence: CDR1 SGHAT, CDR2 FQNNGV. With 4 bases removed from V and 2 bases from J, the gap between germline ends came to 11 bases. CDR3 length: 14 residues.

The chain employs TRBV7-9 and TRBJ2-7; D gene unclear. The germline V gene encodes CDR1 SEHNR and CDR2 FQNEAQ (reference sequence). The CDR3 runs to 13 residues. Trimming took off 3 bases at V and 3 bases at J, with 9 bases between the two ends. In DNA form, the CDR3 reads TGTGCCAGCAGCTTTCCAGAAGACTACGAGCAGTACTTC. Protein product: CASSFPEDYEQYF.

There are a few counts of this clone. The genes are TRBV5-6 and TRBJ2-3, with a weak D call TRBD1 (5 bases). The CDR3 runs to 16 residues. The germline gives CDR1 SGHDT, CDR2 YYEEEE. V dropped 1 base and J dropped 2 bases, with 14 bases sitting between them. CDR3 bases: TGTGCCAGCAGCTTGAAACAGGCGTACTTCACAGATACGCAGTATTTT. As protein: CASSLKQAYFTDTQYF.

The rearrangement uses TRBV11-2 and TRBJ1-3; D is unresolved. V was clipped by 3 bases and J by 8 bases, with 11 bases between them. The CDR3 runs 13 residues. Germline V gene sequence: CDR1 SGHAT, CDR2 FQNNGV. The CDR3 sequence: CASSLSRRDTIYF. The CDR3 region has the DNA TGTGCCAGCAGCTTGTCTAGACGGGACACCATATATTTT.

The gene calls are TRBV12-5 and TRBJ2-5; perhaps TRBD2 as D (6 bases). This CDR3 has 12 amino acids. V was pared by 0 bases and J by 10 bases, with 9 bases between. CDR1 LGHNT and CDR2 FRNRAP come from the germline V gene. In DNA, the CDR3 is TGTGCTAGTGGTTTGGTTAGCGGTCTCCAGTACTTC. Protein: CASGLVSGLQYF.

This rearrangement joins TRBV11-2 to TRBJ2-1, with a weak D call TRBD1 (5 bases). This CDR3 has 15 amino acids. The germline V and J ends were trimmed by 6 bases and 7 bases, with 19 bases remaining between them. The germline V gene has CDR1 SGHAT and CDR2 FQNNGV. The CDR3 DNA reads TGTGCCAGCAGGTTCTCAGGGTATCAAACAAATGAGCAGTTCTTC. Translation: CASRFSGYQTNEQFF.

There are many counts of this clone. The chain is built from TRBV5-1 and TRBJ2-2; possible D gene TRBD1, 5 bases. The V end lost 0 bases, the J end lost 1 base, and 7 bases lay between the germline ends. The length of the CDR3 is 15 residues. The germline V gene has CDR1 SGHRS and CDR2 YFSETQ. CDR3 sequence: CASSLGQLNTGELFF. CDR3 DNA: TGCGCCAGCAGCTTGGGACAGCTGAACACCGGGGAGCTGTTTTTT.

The chain combines TRBV19 with TRBJ2-3, with a possible D match to TRBD1 (6 bases). V shed 6 bases and J shed 7 bases, with 11 bases lying between them. The germline gives CDR1 LNHDA, CDR2 SQIVND (reference sequence). The CDR3 contains 12 residues. CDR3: CASRKGQNTQYF. CDR3 DNA sequence: TGTGCCAGTAGAAAGGGACAAAATACGCAGTATTTT.

This chain links TRBV6-6 with TRBJ2-5, with 11 bases identical to TRBD1. J gave up 4 bases and V 5 bases, and 12 bases lay outside the gene matches. Germline CDR1 MNHNY, CDR2 SVGAGI (reference sequence). The CDR3 is made up of 17 amino acids. As DNA, the CDR3 is TGTGCCAGCAGTCGACCCCTCGGACAGGGGGCCCCAGAGACCCAGTACTTC. Its protein product is CASSRPLGQGAPETQYF.

The rearrangement joins TRBV5-1 to TRBJ1-1; D perhaps matches TRBD1 (5 bases). Trimming stripped 2 bases from V and 5 bases from J, with 19 bases between. The germline CDR1 and CDR2 sequences are SGHRS and YFSETQ. The CDR3 length is 16 residues. CDR3 amino acids: CASSFGLRDYDTEAFF. The CDR3 DNA sequence: TGCGCCAGCAGCTTTGGACTCAGGGACTATGATACTGAAGCTTTCTTT. Based on the CDR3 plus reference TRBV5-1 and TRBJ1-1, the full variable domain is KAGVTQTPRYLIKTRGQQVTLSCSPISGHRSVSWYQQTPGQGLQFLFEYFSETQRNKGNFPGRFSGRQFSNSRSEMNVSTLELGDSALYLCASSFGLRDYDTEAFFGQGTRLTVV.

This CDR3 is CSVALAGTGELFF. In DNA form, the CDR3 reads TGCAGCGTTGCACTAGCGGGGACCGGGGAGCTGTTTTTT. The chain recombines TRBV29-1 with TRBJ2-2, with TRBD2 matching 10 bases. This CDR3 is built from 13 residues. J gave up 5 bases and V 4 bases, and 1 base lay outside the gene matches. Per germline, CDR1 SQVTM and CDR2 ANQGSEA.

The rearrangement uses TRBV9 and TRBJ2-1, with no clear D. Trimming left V 0 bases short and J 8 bases short, with 9 bases between. CDR3 length: 13 residues. Germline values: CDR1 SGDLS, CDR2 YYNGEE. This chain's CDR3 is CASSVGLVHEQFF. Written as DNA, the CDR3 is TGTGCCAGCAGCGTAGGCCTAGTCCATGAGCAGTTCTTC. The entire variable domain, with the rest obtained from reference TRBV9 and TRBJ2-1, is as follows: DSGVTQTPKHLITATGQRVTLRCSPRSGDLSVYWYQQSLDQGLQFLIQYYNGEERAKGNILERFSAQQFPDLHSELNLSSLELGDSALYFCASSVGLVHEQFFGPGTRLTVL.

The chain employs TRBV7-3 and TRBJ2-5, with D perhaps TRBD1 (5 bases). Deletions cut 2 bases from V and 4 bases from J, with 8 bases between. Germline CDR1 SGHTA, CDR2 FQGTGA. This CDR3 region has 13 residues. CDR3: CASSLDSTETQYF. CDR3 DNA: TGTGCCAGCAGCTTAGACAGTACAGAGACCCAGTACTTC.

The chain is built from TRBV12-3 or TRBV12-4 and TRBJ1-2; D is unclear. Trimming left V 7 bases short and J 4 bases short, with 13 bases between. CDR3 length equals 13 residues. The CDR3 spells CASKKGEGYGYTF. In DNA form, the CDR3 reads TGTGCCAGCAAAAAGGGAGAGGGCTATGGCTACACCTTC.